What follows describes a single T cell receptor (beta chain). The data were obtained in a study of blood T cell repertoires in COVID-19. Overall study context: Sites in the United States, Italy and Spain provided acute and convalescent COVID-19 samples.

Germline V CDR1 and CDR2: SGHRS, YFSETQ. The CDR3 extends over 15 amino acids. Losses at the gene ends were 1 base for V and 8 bases for J; bases not matched to a gene: 6. Per the original methods: Amplification of reference gene primers provided the estimated nucleated cell counts. TCRdb's table, derived via immunoSEQ multiplex PCR, lists solely in-frame clones and lacks some. Clone size and the V and J calls come from that table; the DNA yielded D and trimming. The sample lists about 240,000 clones; around four fifths were seen once. The sample comprised peripheral blood. The source is a woman in her fifties or sixties with active or convalescent COVID-19. J is TRBJ1-4 and V is TRBV5-1; TRBD1 matches 9 bases. The CDR3 here is CASSLPGQGNEKLFF. The CDR3 DNA is TGCGCCAGCAGCTTGCCAGGACAGGGGAACGAAAAACTGTTTTTT.